These 25 T cell receptor beta chains were sequenced from one sample in a study of molecular identifiers for immune sequencing clone quantification. TCRdb reanalysed the PCR reads using MiXCR and keeps one entry per CDR3 protein. In the table there are more than 450,000 distinct CDR3 sequences, around 23% of which are singletons. Sequencing used naive CD8+ T cells from blood, with Jurkat cell RNA spiked in. Subset meaning: FACS-sorted CD8+CD4-CCR7+CD45RA+ naive T cells. The receptors stem from a human donor in good health. Some libraries in this study had Jurkat cell RNA spiked in.

The chain recombines TRBV28 with TRBJ1-5; D is unclear. The V end lost 1 base, the J end lost 2 bases, and 12 bases lay between the germline ends. Germline V gene sequence: CDR1 MDHEN, CDR2 SYDVKM. The CDR3 contains 16 residues. For the CDR3, the DNA is TGTGCCAGCAGTTTATTAGGGCTCGCAGGCAATCAGCCCCAGCATTTT. As protein: CASSLLGLAGNQPQHF.

The chain recombines TRBV29-1 with TRBJ2-1; 10 bases are shared with TRBD1. The CDR3 has 12 amino acids. Germline CDR1 SQVTM, CDR2 ANQGSEA. V was pared by 7 bases and J by 10 bases, with 7 bases of the junction left unmatched. DNA for the CDR3: TGCAGCGCGGCGGGACAGGGGAGGGAGCAGTTCTTC. It encodes CSAAGQGREQFF.

Many counts were recorded for this clonotype. CDR3 sequence: CASSEWLAGPTDTQYF. As DNA, the CDR3 is TGTGCCAGCAGTGAATGGCTAGCGGGACCCACAGATACGCAGTATTTT. This sequence joins TRBV2 and TRBJ2-3; 9 bases line up with TRBD2. J lost 2 bases, V lost 2 bases, and 5 bases had no gene match. From germline, CDR1 is SNHLY and CDR2 FYNNEI. CDR3 size: 16 residues.

This clonotype was picked up a small number of times. The rearrangement joins TRBV6-2 or TRBV6-3 to TRBJ2-7, with D possibly being TRBD2 (5 bases). Germline assignment: CDR1 MNHEY and CDR2 SVGEGT. Trimming took off 2 bases at V and 2 bases at J, with 10 bases between the two ends. The CDR3 has 14 amino acids. The CDR3 nucleotides are TGTGCCAGCAGTTACCGGCGGACTGCCTACGAGCAGTACTTC. Translating it yields CASSYRRTAYEQYF.

The gene calls are TRBV11-2 and TRBJ1-4; D remains unclear. CDR1 SGHAT and CDR2 FQNNGV come from the germline V gene. The length of the CDR3 is 16 residues. The V end was cut by 5 bases, the J end by 0 bases, with 13 bases between. CDR3 residues: CASSLSGRATNEKLFF. CDR3 nucleotide sequence: TGTGCCAGCAGCCTTTCTGGCCGCGCAACTAATGAAAAACTGTTTTTT. The variable domain in full, completed from reference TRBV11-2 and TRBJ1-4, reads EAGVAQSPRYKIIEKRQSVAFWCNPISGHATLYWYQQILGQGPKLLIQFQNNGVVDDSQLPKDRFSAERLKGVDSTLKIQPAKLEDSAVYLCASSLSGRATNEKLFFGSGTQLSVL.

The chain couples TRBV4-3 to TRBJ2-7; possibly TRBD2 for D (5 bases). This CDR3 contains 14 residues. Deletions cut 4 bases from V and 3 bases from J, with 13 bases between. The germline CDR1 and CDR2 sequences are LGHNA and YSLEER. The CDR3, as DNA: TGCGCCAGCAGCCCCGGGCTCGGGGACTACGAGCAGTACTTC. It is translated as CASSPGLGDYEQYF.

Of note for this clonotype: This may stem from a read error, because a much larger clone lies one nucleotide away. The chain joins TRBV30 to TRBJ2-3; D not certain. The germline gives CDR1 GTSNPN, CDR2 SVGIG (reference sequence). The CDR3 is 14 amino acids. V was shortened by 4 bases and J by 0 bases, with 11 bases between the two germline ends. CDR3 nucleotides: TGTGCCTGGAATCTCACCGCTAGCACAGATACGCAGTATTTT. Its translation is CAWNLTASTDTQYF.

This chain links TRBV7-6 with TRBJ2-1; 16 positions agree with TRBD2. The CDR3 covers 20 residues. Germline values: CDR1 SGHVS, CDR2 FNYEAQ. The ends lost 6 bases at V and 0 bases at J; junction bases unmatched: 11. The DNA of the CDR3 is TGTGCCAGCAGTCTCATTCCGGGACTAGCGGGGGGGAGCTCCTACAATGAGCAGTTCTTC. Protein sequence: CASSLIPGLAGGSSYNEQFF.

The sample holds a few counts of this clonotype. The chain uses TRBV19 and TRBJ2-2; 9 nucleotides match TRBD1. V trimming: 5 bases; J trimming: 4 bases; junction bases outside the gene matches: 8. Germline V gene lookup returns CDR1 LNHDA and CDR2 SQIVND (reference sequence). The CDR3 consists of 16 residues. The CDR3 reads CASSSGTGIFTGELFF. The CDR3 nucleotides read TGTGCCAGTAGTTCCGGGACAGGGATCTTCACCGGGGAGCTGTTTTTT.

For this clonotype: One junction end does not reproduce the germline sequence, and a read error may be involved. The rearrangement uses TRBV14 and TRBJ2-7, with D possibly TRBD2 on 6 matching bases. CDR3 length equals 15 residues. Looked up from germline, CDR1 is SGHDN and CDR2 is FVKESK. The CDR3 here is CARSPLTTGGWEQYF. Here the CDR3 DNA reads TGTGCCCGCAGCCCCCTAACCACCGGGGGATGGGAGCAGTACTTC. Full variable domain (missing parts from reference TRBV14 and TRBJ2-7): EAGVTQFPSHSVIEKGQTVTLRCDPISGHDNLYWYRRVMGKEIKFLLHFVKESKQDESGMPNNRFLAERTGGTYSTLKVQPAELEDSGVYFCARSPLTTGGWEQYFGPGTRLTVT.

This chain uses TRBV11-2 with TRBJ1-1, with D unresolved. V was trimmed by 1 base and J by 6 bases, leaving 6 bases between them. Per the germline V gene, CDR1 is SGHAT and CDR2 is FQNNGV. CDR3 size: 12 residues. The CDR3 coding sequence is TGTGCCAGCAGCTTAGGTTTCGCTGAAGCTTTCTTT. Translation gives CASSLGFAEAFF.

A word on this clonotype: A read error may be the cause here, since a much bigger clone is one base away. The limits of the CDR3 on the DNA are not certain, so only TCRdb's listed CDR3 is given. The chain couples TRBV6-5 to TRBJ1-2; TRBD1 is the table's D call and was not checked against the DNA. The CDR3 totals 13 residues, both ends included. Germline V gene data show CDR1 as MNHEY and CDR2 as SVGAGI. CDR3 amino acids: CASSWGQGSGYNF.

This clonotype has a handful of counts. V and J are TRBV30 and TRBJ2-7; 8 bases are shared with TRBD1. The junction had 14 bases not matched to a gene; V was cut back by 3 bases and J by 4 bases. From germline, CDR1 is GTSNPN and CDR2 SVGIG (reference sequence). This CDR3 has 16 residues. The CDR3 sequence: CAWRKYGQGGFYEQYF. CDR3 nucleotides: TGTGCCTGGAGGAAATATGGACAGGGCGGATTTTACGAGCAGTACTTC.

J is TRBJ2-7 and V is TRBV28; either TRBD1 or TRBD2 may supply D (7 bases each). Per the germline V gene, CDR1 is MDHEN and CDR2 is SYDVKM. Trimming left V 3 bases short and J 6 bases short, with 18 bases between. The CDR3 is 15 amino acids. The CDR3 region has the DNA TGTGCCAGCAGTTTTAGGGGCAGGGGGAGGGTCGAGCAGTACTTC. Translating gives CASSFRGRGRVEQYF.

This chain links TRBV19 with TRBJ2-2, with D possibly being TRBD1 (5 bases). This CDR3 contains 15 residues. V lost 1 base, J lost 4 bases, and 10 bases lay in between. CDR1 is LNHDA, CDR2 SQIVND, per germline (reference sequence). The CDR3 nucleotides read TGTGCCAGTAGTATAGGGACAAGGGCCACCGGGGAGCTGTTTTTT. Its protein product is CASSIGTRATGELFF. Drawing the rest from reference TRBV19 and TRBJ2-2, the complete variable domain is DGGITQSPKYLFRKEGQNVTLSCEQNLNHDAMYWYRQDPGQGLRLIYYSQIVNDFQKGDIAEGYSVSREKKESFPLTVTSAQKNPTAFYLCASSIGTRATGELFFGEGSRLTVL.

Many counts were recorded for this clonotype. This chain joins TRBV4-3 and TRBJ2-2; D possibly uses TRBD1 or TRBD2 (5 bases each). This CDR3 has 17 residues. In germline, CDR1 is LGHNA, CDR2 YSLEER. Between the trimmed V and J ends, which lost 0 bases and 0 bases, there was a span of 11 bases. The CDR3 region is CASSQDAGRANTGELFF. Here the CDR3 DNA reads TGCGCCAGCAGCCAAGATGCGGGCAGGGCGAACACCGGGGAGCTGTTTTTT.

In this sample, this clonotype turned up a few times. The chain combines TRBV28 with TRBJ2-3; D unclear. V was clipped by 3 bases and J by 3 bases, with 13 bases between them. Germline loops: CDR1 MDHEN, CDR2 SYDVKM. The CDR3 sequence is 15 residues long. The CDR3 here is CASSLNGRRTDTQYF. CDR3 nucleotides: TGTGCCAGCAGTTTGAACGGCCGACGGACAGATACGCAGTATTTT. Complete variable domain (other parts from reference TRBV28 and TRBJ2-3): DVKVTQSSRYLVKRTGEKVFLECVQDMDHENMFWYRQDPGLGLRLIYFSYDVKMKEKGDIPEGYSVSREKKERFSLILESASTNQTSMYLCASSLNGRRTDTQYFGPGTRLTVL.

A remark on this clonotype: A single base separates this from a much larger clone, so it may be a read error. V and J are TRBV4-3 and TRBJ2-7; D unclear. The germline V gene has CDR1 LGHNA and CDR2 YSLEER. This CDR3 spans 13 amino acids. The CDR3 spells CASSRWGSDERYF. The CDR3, as DNA: TGCGCCAGCAGCCGTTGGGGATCGGACGAGCGGTACTTC.

This clonotype has just a few counts. This chain links TRBV3-1 with TRBJ2-1; 8 bases match TRBD2. There are 16 residues in the CDR3. V was clipped by 1 base and J by 7 bases; unmatched bases: 9. Per the germline V gene, CDR1 is LGHDT and CDR2 is YNNKEL (reference sequence). Here the CDR3 DNA reads TGTGCCAGCAGCCAAGTTGGCGGGGGGCCGGGAAATGAGCAGTTCTTC. This sequence encodes CASSQVGGGPGNEQFF.

V is TRBV19 and J is TRBJ2-6; TRBD1 agrees at 7 bases. The trim removed 6 bases at V and 0 bases at J, leaving 8 bases unmatched. There are 17 residues in the CDR3. Germline V gives CDR1 LNHDA, CDR2 SQIVND (reference sequence). The CDR3 reads CASSWDSIFSGANVLTF. The CDR3 DNA is TGTGCCAGTAGCTGGGACAGCATATTCTCTGGGGCCAACGTCCTGACTTTC.

This clonotype showed up many times. The rearrangement links TRBV4-3 to TRBJ1-1; D is unresolved. Germline-derived CDR1 and CDR2 are LGHNA and YSLEER. V was cut by 3 bases and J by 0 bases, with 14 bases left in between. The length of the CDR3 is 16 residues. As DNA, the CDR3 is TGCGCCAGCAGCCACGGCGGCGGATTTATGAACACTGAAGCTTTCTTT. Translation gives CASSHGGGFMNTEAFF.

This clonotype has at least ten counts. This chain links TRBV10-3 with TRBJ2-7; possible D gene TRBD2, 6 bases. With 3 bases removed from V and 6 bases from J, the gap between germline ends came to 6 bases. The CDR3 runs 11 residues. CDR1 and CDR2 from the germline V gene are ENHRY and SYGVKD. CDR3 amino acids: CAISDGGEQYF. CDR3 DNA sequence: TGTGCCATCAGTGACGGGGGCGAGCAGTACTTC.

This clonotype was observed a handful of times. This chain joins TRBV19 and TRBJ2-7; 9 nucleotides align to TRBD1. V trimming: 5 bases; J trimming: 11 bases; junction bases outside the gene matches: 16. The CDR3 spans 15 residues. Germline CDR1 LNHDA, CDR2 SQIVND (reference sequence). In DNA form, the CDR3 reads TGTGCCAGTAGTGTATCCGGGACAGGGTTTCGGGAGGAGTACTTC. It is translated as CASSVSGTGFREEYF.

On this clonotype: Being one base from a much bigger clone, this may be a read error. This chain connects TRBV27 to TRBJ2-3, with TRBD1 identical over 8 bases. V was pared by 5 bases and J by 1 base, with 8 bases of the junction left unmatched. Germline V gene data show CDR1 as MNHEY and CDR2 as SMNVEV (reference sequence). This CDR3 contains 16 residues. CDR3 sequence (DNA): TGTGCCAGCAGTGTACAGGGGGTTTCGGGCACAGATACGCAGTATTTT. Amino acids: CASSVQGVSGTDTQYF.

The chain has TRBV19 and TRBJ2-3, with D perhaps matching TRBD1 or TRBD2 (5 bases each). Germline V CDR1 and CDR2: LNHDA, SQIVND (reference sequence). V was clipped by 10 bases and J by 13 bases, with 30 bases between them. The CDR3 totals 15 residues. The CDR3 loop reads CATTTHNPRAGTEYF. CDR3 nucleotides: TGTGCCACCACCACCCATAACCCCAGGGCGGGCACGGAGTATTTT.